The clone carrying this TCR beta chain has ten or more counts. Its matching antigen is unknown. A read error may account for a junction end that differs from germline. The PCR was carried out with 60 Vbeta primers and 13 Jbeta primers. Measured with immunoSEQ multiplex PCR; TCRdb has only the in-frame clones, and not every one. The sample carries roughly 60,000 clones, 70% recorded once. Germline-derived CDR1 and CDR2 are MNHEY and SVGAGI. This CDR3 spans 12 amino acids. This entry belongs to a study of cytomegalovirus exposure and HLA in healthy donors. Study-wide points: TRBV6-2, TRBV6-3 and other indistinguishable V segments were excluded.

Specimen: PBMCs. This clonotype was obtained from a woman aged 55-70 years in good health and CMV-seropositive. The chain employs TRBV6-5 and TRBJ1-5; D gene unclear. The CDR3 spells CASSQENQSQHF. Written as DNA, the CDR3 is TGTGCCAGCAGTCAAGAAAATCAGTCCCAGCATTTT.